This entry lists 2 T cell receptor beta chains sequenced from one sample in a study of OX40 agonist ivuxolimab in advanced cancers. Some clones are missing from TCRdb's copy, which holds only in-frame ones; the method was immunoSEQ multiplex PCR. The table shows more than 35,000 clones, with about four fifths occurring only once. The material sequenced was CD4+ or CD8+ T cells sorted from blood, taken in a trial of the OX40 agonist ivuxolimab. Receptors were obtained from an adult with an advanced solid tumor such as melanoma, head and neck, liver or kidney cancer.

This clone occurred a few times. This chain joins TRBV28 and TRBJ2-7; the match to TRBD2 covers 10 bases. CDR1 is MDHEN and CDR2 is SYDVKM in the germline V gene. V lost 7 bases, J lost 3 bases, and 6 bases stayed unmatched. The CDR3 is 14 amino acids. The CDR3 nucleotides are TGTGCCAGCAAGACTAGCGGGCTTTACTACGAGCAGTACTTC. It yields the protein CASKTSGLYYEQYF.

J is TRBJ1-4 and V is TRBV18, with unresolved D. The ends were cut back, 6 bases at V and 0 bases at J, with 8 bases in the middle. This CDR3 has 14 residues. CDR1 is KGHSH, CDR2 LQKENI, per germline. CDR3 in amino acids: CASSATATNEKLFF. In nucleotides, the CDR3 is TGTGCCAGCTCCGCGACTGCAACTAATGAAAAACTGTTTTTT.